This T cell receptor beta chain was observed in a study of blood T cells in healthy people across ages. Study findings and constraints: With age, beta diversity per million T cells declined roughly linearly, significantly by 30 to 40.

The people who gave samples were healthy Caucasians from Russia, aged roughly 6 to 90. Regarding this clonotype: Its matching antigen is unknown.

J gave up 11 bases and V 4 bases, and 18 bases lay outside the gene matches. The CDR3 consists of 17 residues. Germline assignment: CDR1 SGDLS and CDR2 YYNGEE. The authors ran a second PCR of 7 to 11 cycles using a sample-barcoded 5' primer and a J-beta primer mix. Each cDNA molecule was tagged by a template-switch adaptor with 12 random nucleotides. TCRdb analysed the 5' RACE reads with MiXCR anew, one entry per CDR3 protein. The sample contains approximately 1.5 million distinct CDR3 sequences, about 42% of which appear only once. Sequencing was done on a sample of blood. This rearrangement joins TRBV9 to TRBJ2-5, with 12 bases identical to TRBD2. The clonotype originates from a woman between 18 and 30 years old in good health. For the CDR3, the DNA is TGTGCCAGCAGCCTCCGGCCCCTAGCGGGAGGGTACAATGAGCAGTACTTC. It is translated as CASSLRPLAGGYNEQYF. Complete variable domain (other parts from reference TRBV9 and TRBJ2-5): DSGVTQTPKHLITATGQRVTLRCSPRSGDLSVYWYQQSLDQGLQFLIQYYNGEERAKGNILERFSAQQFPDLHSELNLSSLELGDSALYFCASSLRPLAGGYNEQYFGPGTRLLVL.